This entry lists 14 T cell receptor beta chains sequenced from one sample in a study of T cell changes during pregnancy in multiple sclerosis. TCRdb's table, derived via immunoSEQ multiplex PCR, lists solely in-frame clones and lacks some. The table includes tens of thousands of clones, around 92% detected once. Specimen: peripheral blood, collected in the first trimester of pregnancy. All receptors come from a female donor with multiple sclerosis, enrolled in a pregnancy study.

The J gene is TRBJ1-5, the V gene TRBV4-1; a possible D gene is TRBD1 (5 bases). The V end lost 4 bases, the J end lost 7 bases, and 23 bases lay between the germline ends. The V gene's germline CDR1 is MGHRA and CDR2 YSYEKL. The CDR3 loop spans 17 amino acids. CDR3 sequence: CASSPRVGEGEGQPQHF. In nucleotides, the CDR3 is TGCGCCAGCAGCCCCCGAGTCGGGGAGGGTGAGGGGCAGCCCCAGCATTTT.

The V call is TRBV27, the J call TRBJ2-7; 8 nucleotides line up with TRBD1. The CDR3 consists of 13 residues. Germline V gene lookup returns CDR1 MNHEY and CDR2 SMNVEV (reference sequence). The V gene end was trimmed by 8 bases and the J gene end by 4 bases; junction bases not matched to a gene: 7. CDR3 DNA: TGTGCCAGCTCTTGGGACAGGAGTTACGAGCAGTACTTC. It translates to CASSWDRSYEQYF.

The V call is TRBV6-1, the J call TRBJ2-2; D is undetermined. Per germline, CDR1 MNHNS and CDR2 SASEGT. CDR3 length: 15 amino acids. V gave up 1 base and J gave up 7 bases, with 13 bases separating them. The CDR3 is CASSEVAYSGGELFF. CDR3 DNA: TGTGCCAGCAGTGAAGTGGCCTACTCGGGCGGGGAGCTGTTTTTT.

On this clone itself: The same CDR3 arises from other DNA sequences in this sample as well. The rearrangement joins TRBV18 to TRBJ2-7, with 11 bases lining up with TRBD2. Losses at the gene ends were 6 bases for V and 3 bases for J; bases not matched to a gene: 4. The germline gives CDR1 KGHSH, CDR2 LQKENI. This CDR3 is built from 14 residues. CDR3 amino acids: CASSTGTSGYEQYF. The CDR3 nucleotides are TGTGCCAGCTCCACCGGGACTAGCGGCTACGAGCAGTACTTC. The full variable domain, rest sourced from reference TRBV18 and TRBJ2-7, is NAGVMQNPRHLVRRRGQEARLRCSPMKGHSHVYWYRQLPEEGLKFMVYLQKENIIDESGMPKERFSAEFPKEGPSILRIQQVVRGDSAAYFCASSTGTSGYEQYFGPGTRLTVT.

The chain has TRBV7-2 and TRBJ2-5; 11 bases match TRBD2. The CDR3 covers 16 residues. Trimming cost V 2 bases and J 4 bases; bases outside gene matches: 6. In germline, CDR1 is SGHTA, CDR2 FQGNSA. CDR3 sequence reads: CASSLRLAGGPETQYF. The CDR3 coding sequence is TGTGCCAGCAGCTTACGTTTAGCGGGAGGGCCAGAGACCCAGTACTTC. Supplemented by reference TRBV7-2 and TRBJ2-5, the full variable domain reads GAGVSQSPSNKVTEKGKDVELRCDPISGHTALYWYRQSLGQGLEFLIYFQGNSAPDKSGLPSDRFSAERTGGSVSTLTIQRTQQEDSAVYLCASSLRLAGGPETQYFGPGTRLLVL.

J is TRBJ1-3 and V is TRBV4-3; no clear D. This CDR3 has 16 residues. The V end was cut by 0 bases, the J end by 4 bases, with 13 bases between. The germline gives CDR1 LGHNA, CDR2 YSLEER. CDR3 sequence (DNA): TGCGCCAGCAGCCAAGAAGCGGCAGGACGAGGAAACACCATATATTTT. Its protein is CASSQEAAGRGNTIYF.

The rearrangement uses TRBV5-1 and TRBJ2-1, with D perhaps TRBD2 (5 bases). The CDR3 runs to 15 residues. CDR1 SGHRS and CDR2 YFSETQ come from the germline V gene. The V and J ends lost 0 bases and 3 bases respectively, with 10 bases between them. The CDR3 region is CASSLVPGNYNEQFF. The CDR3 nucleotides read TGCGCCAGCAGCTTGGTTCCCGGGAACTACAATGAGCAGTTCTTC.

The genes are TRBV9 and TRBJ2-2; no clear D gene. Germline V gene data show CDR1 as SGDLS and CDR2 as YYNGEE. V was cut by 5 bases and J by 2 bases, with 10 bases left in between. The CDR3 totals 14 residues. CDR3 residues: CASRRQDNTGELFF. CDR3 bases: TGTGCCAGCAGAAGGCAGGATAACACCGGGGAGCTGTTTTTT.

The rearrangement uses TRBV5-1 and TRBJ2-7; TRBD2 agrees at 12 bases. J lost 3 bases, V lost 3 bases, and 16 bases had no gene match. Per the germline V gene, CDR1 is SGHRS and CDR2 is YFSETQ. The CDR3 length is 19 residues. The CDR3 sequence: CASSYTGAPGTSGLYEQYF. In nucleotides, the CDR3 is TGCGCCAGCAGCTACACCGGGGCCCCAGGGACTAGCGGGCTCTACGAGCAGTACTTC. Full variable domain (missing parts from reference TRBV5-1 and TRBJ2-7): KAGVTQTPRYLIKTRGQQVTLSCSPISGHRSVSWYQQTPGQGLQFLFEYFSETQRNKGNFPGRFSGRQFSNSRSEMNVSTLELGDSALYLCASSYTGAPGTSGLYEQYFGPGTRLTVT.

This chain connects TRBV5-1 to TRBJ2-3; 11 bases fit TRBD2. The CDR3 length is 15 residues. J gave up 4 bases and V 4 bases, and 5 bases lay outside the gene matches. Germline values: CDR1 SGHRS, CDR2 YFSETQ. CDR3 in amino acids: CASSKTGLAADTQYF. The CDR3 coding sequence is TGCGCCAGCAGCAAAACGGGACTAGCGGCAGATACGCAGTATTTT.

This chain joins TRBV2 and TRBJ1-5; the D gene is possibly TRBD1 (6 bases). This CDR3 contains 16 residues. V was trimmed by 5 bases and J by 5 bases, leaving 19 bases between them. CDR1 SNHLY and CDR2 FYNNEI come from the germline V gene. CDR3 sequence (DNA): TGTGCCAGCAGTCCTTCCGGGACACGAACCGATCAGCCCCAGCATTTT. Translation gives CASSPSGTRTDQPQHF.

This rearrangement joins TRBV11-3 to TRBJ2-7, with TRBD1 matching 8 bases. The germline gives CDR1 SGHNT, CDR2 YENEEA. Losses at the gene ends were 4 bases for V and 6 bases for J; bases not matched to a gene: 5. This CDR3 spans 13 amino acids. The CDR3 DNA sequence: TGTGCCAGCAGCTGGACAGGGAACGGCGAGCAGTACTTC. Translated, it gives CASSWTGNGEQYF.

The chain carries TRBV27 and TRBJ2-1; 8 nucleotides match TRBD2. The CDR3 is 13 amino acids. After removal of 4 bases from V and 8 bases from J, the junction contained 4 bases not matched to a gene. Looked up from germline, CDR1 is MNHEY and CDR2 is SMNVEV (reference sequence). The CDR3 DNA reads TGTGCCAGCAGTTGGAGCGGGAGCTATGAGCAGTTCTTC. Encoded protein: CASSWSGSYEQFF.

The chain employs TRBV7-9 and TRBJ1-3, with D unclear. Trimming left V 2 bases short and J 4 bases short, with 3 bases between. Germline loops: CDR1 SEHNR, CDR2 FQNEAQ (reference sequence). This CDR3 is built from 12 residues. The CDR3 nucleotides read TGTGCCAGCAGCTTATTAGGAAACACCATATATTTT. It specifies CASSLLGNTIYF. Full variable domain (outside the CDR3, taken from reference TRBV7-9 and TRBJ1-3): DTGVSQNPRHKITKRGQNVTFRCDPISEHNRLYWYRQTLGQGPEFLTYFQNEAQLEKSRLLSDRFSAERPKGSFSTLEIQRTEQGDSAMYLCASSLLGNTIYFGEGSWLTVV.